The 10 T cell receptor beta chains below were found in one sample sequenced in a study of glioma-infiltrating T cells after dendritic cell vaccination. The time point here: after dendritic cell vaccination, including at tumor progression/relapse. Some clones are missing from TCRdb's copy, which holds only in-frame ones; the method was immunoSEQ multiplex PCR. This sample has just under 60,000 clones, with roughly 80% found just once. Sequencing was performed on blood, taken after dendritic cell vaccination. Receptors were obtained from a human donor with glioblastoma.

The chain is built from TRBV29-1 and TRBJ1-2; D might be TRBD1 (5 bases). V lost 1 base to trimming and J lost 7 bases, with 7 bases between them. Germline CDR1 reads SQVTM; CDR2 reads ANQGSEA. CDR3 length: 11 amino acids. The CDR3 here is CSVEGRGGYTF. DNA for the CDR3: TGCAGCGTTGAAGGAAGGGGTGGCTACACCTTC. Based on the CDR3 plus reference TRBV29-1 and TRBJ1-2, the full variable domain is SAVISQKPSRDICQRGTSLTIQCQVDSQVTMMFWYRQQPGQSLTLIATANQGSEATYESGFVIDKFPISRPNLTFSTLTVSNMSPEDSSIYLCSVEGRGGYTFGSGTRLTVV.

This clone appeared once. The chain carries TRBV4-1 and TRBJ2-7, with 8 nucleotides matching TRBD1. The CDR3 has 15 residues. Germline V gene data show CDR1 as MGHRA and CDR2 as YSYEKL. V lost 4 bases to trimming and J lost 4 bases; unmatched junction nucleotides: 9. The CDR3 reads CASSRAPGGQYEQYF. CDR3 coding DNA: TGCGCCAGCAGCCGAGCGCCAGGGGGCCAATACGAGCAGTACTTC.

The CDR3 reads CASSAEGGRYNEQFF. The CDR3 nucleotides read TGTGCCAGCAGTGCGGAGGGGGGGCGGTACAATGAGCAGTTCTTC. This rearrangement joins TRBV6-4 to TRBJ2-1; tentative D call: TRBD2 (7 bases). The CDR3 has 15 amino acids. V shed 4 bases and J shed 4 bases, with 14 bases lying between them. Germline V lookup: CDR1 MRHNA, CDR2 SNTAGT.

The gene calls are TRBV11-2 and TRBJ2-1; possible D gene TRBD2, 5 bases. This CDR3 region has 13 residues. The V end was cut by 6 bases, the J end by 4 bases, with 10 bases between. Germline V gives CDR1 SGHAT, CDR2 FQNNGV. This chain's CDR3 is CASRTIKYNEQFF. Written as DNA, the CDR3 is TGTGCCAGCAGGACTATTAAGTACAATGAGCAGTTCTTC.

The CDR3 region is CASSLGSGSYKPQHF. CDR3 DNA sequence: TGTGCCAGCAGCTTGGGGTCCGGGTCTTACAAGCCCCAGCATTTT. The J gene is TRBJ1-5, the V gene TRBV5-6; D gene uncertain. Trimming removed 0 bases at V and 8 bases at J, with 15 bases between. The CDR3 runs to 15 residues. Germline CDR1 and CDR2: SGHDT and YYEEEE. Full variable domain (missing parts from reference TRBV5-6 and TRBJ1-5): DAGVTQSPTHLIKTRGQQVTLRCSPKSGHDTVSWYQQALGQGPQFIFQYYEEEERQRGNFPDRFSGHQFPNYSSELNVNALLLGDSALYLCASSLGSGSYKPQHFGDGTRLSIL.

This clone was seen only once. V gene TRBV5-1 combines with J gene TRBJ2-5; 8 bases fit TRBD2. V lost 3 bases and J lost 2; bases outside the gene matches: 15. This CDR3 has 18 residues. Germline values: CDR1 SGHRS, CDR2 YFSETQ. The CDR3 loop reads CASSSGGAGSGEQETQYF. The DNA of the CDR3 is TGCGCCAGCAGCTCCGGGGGTGCGGGTAGCGGGGAGCAAGAGACCCAGTACTTC.

The gene calls are TRBV4-1 and TRBJ1-2; 7 nucleotides line up with TRBD1. Germline values: CDR1 MGHRA, CDR2 YSYEKL. The ends lost 4 bases at V and 4 bases at J; junction bases unmatched: 3. This CDR3 has 13 residues. The CDR3 coding sequence is TGCGCCAGCAGCCCTAGGGGGCTCTATGGCTACACCTTC. Its translation: CASSPRGLYGYTF.

The chain combines TRBV6-5 with TRBJ2-7; possibly TRBD1 for D (5 bases). With 6 bases removed from V and 4 bases from J, the gap between germline ends came to 13 bases. Germline V lookup: CDR1 MNHEY, CDR2 SVGAGI. The length of the CDR3 is 13 residues. The CDR3, as DNA: TGTGCCAGCAGGCCCCAGGGTGGTTACGAGCAGTACTTC. Its translation: CASRPQGGYEQYF.

This clone was seen a few times. The chain employs TRBV9 and TRBJ1-2; no reliable D call. This CDR3 is 13 amino acids long. Germline V gene lookup returns CDR1 SGDLS and CDR2 YYNGEE. V was pared by 3 bases and J by 4 bases, with 10 bases between. In nucleotides, the CDR3 is TGTGCCAGCAGCGACACAGCAAGCTATGGCTACACCTTC. It encodes CASSDTASYGYTF.

The J gene is TRBJ2-7, the V gene TRBV19, with TRBD1 as a possible D gene (5 bases). Trimming stripped 3 bases from V and 2 bases from J, with 14 bases between. Germline assignment: CDR1 LNHDA and CDR2 SQIVND (reference sequence). The length of the CDR3 is 15 residues. The CDR3 loop is CASSIGQGLAYEQYF. CDR3 coding DNA: TGTGCCAGTAGTATCGGGCAGGGTCTTGCCTACGAGCAGTACTTC.